The 10 T cell receptor beta chains in this list originate from one sample, sequenced in a study of blood T cells in healthy people across ages. Through a sample-barcoded 5' primer and a J-beta primer mix, a second PCR was run for roughly 7 to 12 cycles. TCRdb passed the 5' RACE reads through MiXCR, listing each CDR3 protein once. The table shows approximately 1.5 million distinct CDR3 sequences, with about 32% occurring only once. The sequencing sample was made of blood. Receptors originate from a woman aged 30 to 39 in good health.

A few counts support this clonotype. The CDR3 spells CASSLARHPLAGHEQYF. The CDR3 DNA is TGTGCCAGCAGCTTAGCGAGACATCCGCTAGCGGGTCACGAGCAGTACTTC. The chain combines TRBV7-6 with TRBJ2-7; TRBD2 matches at 8 bases. V was pared by 0 bases and J by 5 bases, with 12 bases of the junction left unmatched. Germline CDR1 is SGHVS and CDR2 is FNYEAQ. The CDR3 is made up of 17 amino acids.

Many counts were recorded for this clonotype. This chain uses TRBV20-1 with TRBJ1-5; D is undetermined. V lost 4 bases to trimming and J lost 3 bases, with 16 bases between them. CDR1 and CDR2 from the germline V gene are DFQATT and SNEGSKA (reference sequence). The length of the CDR3 is 15 residues. CDR3 nucleotides: TGCAGTGCTATTCTGGCTGATCAGTACAATCAGCCCCAGCATTTT. It yields the protein CSAILADQYNQPQHF.

In this sample, this clonotype turned up once. This chain connects TRBV27 to TRBJ1-1; perhaps TRBD1 as D (5 bases). The CDR3 spans 13 residues. Germline CDR1 and CDR2: MNHEY and SMNVEV (reference sequence). The ends were cut back, 4 bases at V and 3 bases at J, with 9 bases in the middle. The CDR3 loop reads CASSWGSDTEAFF. The DNA for the CDR3 is TGTGCCAGCAGTTGGGGGTCGGACACTGAAGCTTTCTTT.

The gene calls are TRBV20-1 and TRBJ1-5, with D perhaps TRBD1 (5 bases). The CDR3 totals 14 residues. Germline V gene sequence: CDR1 DFQATT, CDR2 SNEGSKA (reference sequence). The V gene lost 4 bases and the J gene lost 0 bases, with 10 bases spanning the gap. The CDR3 loop reads CSATDIDSNQPQHF. The DNA for the CDR3 is TGCAGTGCTACGGACATCGATAGCAATCAGCCCCAGCATTTT.

This clonotype was counted a single time. The rearrangement uses TRBV3-1 and TRBJ2-1; TRBD1 aligns across 9 bases. The CDR3 length is 16 residues. V was clipped by 1 base and J by 7 bases; unmatched bases: 8. Germline CDR1 reads LGHDT; CDR2 reads YNNKEL (reference sequence). The CDR3 spells CASSQVLTDRGNEQFF. CDR3 bases: TGTGCCAGCAGCCAAGTGCTGACGGACAGGGGAAATGAGCAGTTCTTC.

The V and J genes are TRBV2 and TRBJ2-5; 8 bases map to TRBD1. The last part of the DNA fits TRBJ2-7 better; the J call may be wrong. Looked up from germline, CDR1 is SNHLY and CDR2 is FYNNEI. This CDR3 is built from 12 residues. The CDR3 spells CASGDRIGEQYF. Here the CDR3 DNA reads TGTGCCAGCGGGGACAGGATTGGCGAGCAGTACTTC.

V and J are TRBV5-5 and TRBJ1-1; D might be TRBD1 (5 bases). The CDR3 extends over 16 amino acids. The germline CDR1 and CDR2 sequences are SGHKS and YYEKEE (reference sequence). Trimming stripped 1 base from V and 1 base from J, with 14 bases between. The CDR3 reads CASSLNIGTGNTEAFF. CDR3 coding DNA: TGTGCCAGCAGCTTGAATATCGGGACGGGGAACACTGAAGCTTTCTTT.

The chain carries TRBV5-1 and TRBJ2-1; D is tentatively TRBD1 or TRBD2 (5 bases each). Trimming left V 4 bases short and J 8 bases short, with 25 bases between. This CDR3 region has 17 residues. Germline V CDR1 and CDR2: SGHRS, YFSETQ. CDR3 coding DNA: TGCGCCAGCAGCCCGGTAGTGGGGACCCTAGCTAGTCATGAGCAGTTCTTC. It yields the protein CASSPVVGTLASHEQFF.

In its sample, this clonotype was seen once. The chain couples TRBV12-3 or TRBV12-4 to TRBJ1-6; TRBD1 is a possible D gene (6 bases). V was cut by 8 bases and J by 2 bases, with 13 bases left in between. The length of the CDR3 is 15 residues. This chain's CDR3 is CASGSRDTYNSPLHF. CDR3 DNA sequence: TGTGCCAGCGGATCCCGGGACACCTATAATTCACCCCTCCACTTT.

The chain employs TRBV28 and TRBJ2-7; 13 bases fit TRBD2. The V gene end was trimmed by 5 bases and the J gene end by 7 bases; junction bases not matched to a gene: 11. From germline, CDR1 is MDHEN and CDR2 SYDVKM. The CDR3 length is 16 residues. DNA of the CDR3: TGTGCCAGCAGTCCAATACTAGCGGGAGGGGTATTTGAGCAGTACTTC. Its translation is CASSPILAGGVFEQYF.